Listed below are T cell receptor beta chains from one sample, sequenced in a study of T cell clones after liver transplantation. This table comes from immunoSEQ multiplex PCR, and its TCRdb copy is limited to in-frame clones, with some not included. Here the sample spans more than 95,000 clones, 90% being singletons. The specimen comprised CD4+ T cells from blood, sampled 12 months after liver transplant. The receptors stem from a human patient who received a liver transplant. Some T cells may possibly be graft donor cells. CDR3s include the opening cysteine and the closing phenylalanine or tryptophan. A D gene is named only where the DNA matches it firmly. Rows may omit the clone size; those that give it use once, few, many or a size class.

TRBD1 | TRBJ1-5 | TRBV30 | NA | CAWSLYSGTGGWVGNQPQHF | TGTGCCTGGAGTTTATACTCCGGGACAGGGGGTTGGGTGGGCAATCAGCCCCAGCATTTT
TRBD1 | TRBJ2-2 | TRBV4-1 | NA | CASSRRDRDTGELFF | TGCGCCAGCAGCCGACGGGACAGGGACACCGGGGAGCTGTTTTTT
NA | TRBJ2-1 | TRBV7-7 | NA | CASSVDRYNEQFF | TGTGCCAGCAGCGTAGACAGATACAATGAGCAGTTCTTC
NA | TRBJ2-7 | TRBV23-1 | NA | CASSHYPSEPYEQYF | TGCGCCAGCAGTCATTATCCCTCTGAACCCTACGAGCAGTACTTC
NA | TRBJ1-5 | TRBV6-5 | few | CASSLRASNQPQHF | TGTGCCAGCAGCCTTCGGGCAAGTAATCAGCCCCAGCATTTT
NA | TRBJ2-2 | TRBV27 | once | CASSSRSLGPTGELFF | TGTGCCAGCAGCTCCCGGTCGTTGGGCCCCACCGGGGAGCTGTTTTTT
NA | TRBJ2-1 | TRBV9 | NA | CASSVGLDEQFF | TGTGCCAGCAGCGTAGGGTTGGATGAGCAGTTCTTC
NA | TRBJ1-2 | TRBV19 | NA | CASSLDFDSYGYTF | TGTGCCAGTAGTCTAGACTTCGACAGCTATGGCTACACCTTC
NA | TRBJ2-1 | TRBV5-4 | NA | CASSLEGREMDEQFF | TGTGCCAGCAGCTTGGAGGGTCGGGAAATGGATGAGCAGTTCTTC
NA | TRBJ2-2 | TRBV18 | NA | CASSPAAGGAGELFF | TGTGCCAGCTCCCCCGCGGCAGGGGGGGCCGGGGAGCTGTTTTTT
TRBD1 | TRBJ1-5 | TRBV5-1 | NA | CASSLGTGEDNQPQHF | TGCGCCAGCAGCTTGGGGACAGGGGAAGACAATCAGCCCCAGCATTTT
NA | TRBJ2-5 | TRBV7-8 | NA | CASSPRVTAGGETQYF | TGTGCCAGCAGCCCTAGGGTTACAGCGGGTGGAGAGACCCAGTACTTC
TRBD1 | TRBJ2-7 | TRBV2 | NA | CASTLGQGNEQYF | TGTGCCAGCACTCTGGGACAGGGTAATGAGCAGTACTTC
NA | TRBJ2-5 | TRBV5-1 | NA | CASSLTGTSQGTQYF | TGCGCCAGCAGCCTCACCGGGACTTCCCAGGGGACCCAGTACTTC
NA | TRBJ2-2 | TRBV15 | NA | CATSLELTGELFF | TGTGCCACCAGCCTCGAGCTTACCGGGGAGCTGTTTTTT
TRBD1 | TRBJ1-5 | TRBV7-2 | NA | CASSLLGGGNQPQHF | TGTGCCAGCAGCCTATTAGGGGGCGGCAATCAGCCCCAGCATTTT
TRBD1 | TRBJ1-4 | TRBV5-1 | NA | CASRTGPDEKLFF | TGCGCCAGCCGGACAGGGCCGGATGAAAAACTGTTTTTT
TRBD2 | TRBJ2-7 | TRBV27 | NA | CASRKRETGEQYF | TGTGCCAGCAGGAAGCGGGAGACGGGCGAGCAGTACTTC
TRBD1 | TRBJ1-2 | TRBV6-1 | NA | CASSERDRSYVGYTF | TGTGCCAGCAGTGAACGGGACAGGTCATATGTAGGCTACACCTTC
NA | TRBJ2-7 | TRBV2 | NA | CASAQGNYEQYF | TGTGCCTCCGCCCAGGGGAACTACGAGCAGTACTTC
TRBD1 | TRBJ2-1 | TRBV14 | NA | CASRPGTAPLWEQFF | TGTGCCAGCAGACCCGGGACAGCCCCCCTTTGGGAGCAGTTCTTC
NA | TRBJ1-4 | TRBV5-1 | NA | CASSLSGEKLFF | TGCGCCAGCAGCTTATCCGGCGAAAAACTGTTTTTT
NA | TRBJ1-1 | TRBV4-1 | NA | CASSQGWDIDWNTEAFF | TGCGCCAGCAGCCAAGGGTGGGACATCGACTGGAACACTGAAGCTTTCTTT
TRBD2 | TRBJ2-1 | TRBV2 | NA | CASSEVGLGVGNEQFF | TGTGCCAGCAGTGAAGTGGGACTAGGGGTAGGCAATGAGCAGTTCTTC
NA | TRBJ1-2 | TRBV27 | many | CASSLNYREFGHGYTF | TGTGCCAGCAGTCTTAACTACAGGGAGTTCGGACATGGCTACACCTTC
NA | TRBJ2-7 | TRBV11-3 | NA | CASSLWVGGGDEQYF | TGTGCCAGCAGCTTATGGGTGGGGGGTGGCGACGAGCAGTACTTC
TRBD2 | TRBJ2-5 | TRBV6-1 | NA | CASSAGLAASRETQYF | TGTGCCAGCAGTGCCGGTCTAGCGGCCTCCAGGGAGACCCAGTACTTC
NA | TRBJ2-7 | TRBV5-6 | NA | CASSWGLAGEQYF | TGTGCCAGCAGCTGGGGACTTGCCGGCGAGCAGTACTTC
NA | TRBJ2-1 | TRBV7-2 | NA | CASTPGGWAIEQFF | TGTGCCAGCACCCCCGGGGGCTGGGCGATCGAGCAGTTCTTC
NA | TRBJ1-5 | TRBV21-1 | NA | CASSKKTPLGTGNQPQHF | TGTGCCAGCAGCAAAAAAACGCCGTTGGGGACAGGCAATCAGCCCCAGCATTTT
NA | TRBJ2-5 | TRBV18 | once | CASSPNGLISETQYF | TGTGCCAGCTCACCCAATGGTTTGATATCAGAGACCCAGTACTTC
NA | TRBJ2-1 | TRBV11-2 | NA | CASSLQGSSYNEQFF | TGTGCCAGCAGCTTACAGGGGAGCTCCTACAATGAGCAGTTCTTC
NA | TRBJ1-2 | TRBV4-3 | NA | CASSQVSRDYEGYTF | TGCGCCAGCAGCCAAGTATCTCGGGATTATGAGGGCTACACCTTC
NA | TRBJ2-1 | TRBV7-9 | NA | CASSLEAGEQFF | TGTGCCAGCAGCTTAGAGGCGGGTGAGCAGTTCTTC
NA | TRBJ2-2 | TRBV9 | NA | CASSGVQGGTGELFF | TGTGCCAGCAGCGGAGTGCAGGGCGGCACCGGGGAGCTGTTTTTT
NA | TRBJ2-2 | TRBV5-1 | NA | CASSTAGTAGELFF | TGCGCCAGCAGCACGGCAGGAACAGCCGGGGAGCTGTTTTTT
TRBD2 | TRBJ2-5 | TRBV5-1 | NA | CASSLVAGEETQYF | TGCGCCAGCAGCTTGGTAGCGGGAGAAGAGACCCAGTACTTC
TRBD2 | TRBJ2-7 | TRBV9 | NA | CASSVAPSGYEQYF | TGTGCCAGCAGCGTAGCGCCTAGCGGCTACGAGCAGTACTTC
TRBD1 | TRBJ2-1 | TRBV18 | NA | CASSPTGEDWNEQFF | TGTGCCAGCTCACCCACAGGGGAAGATTGGAATGAGCAGTTCTTC
NA | TRBJ1-5 | TRBV10-2 | NA | CASSEETQPQHF | TGCGCCAGCAGTGAGGAGACTCAGCCCCAGCATTTT